These T cell receptor beta chains were read from a single sample in a study of blood T cell repertoires in COVID-19. The repertoire was sequenced with immunoSEQ multiplex PCR; TCRdb's copy has only in-frame clones and lacks some. The top ten hold under 5% of the sample, which has some 360,000 clones, roughly nine tenths seen once. The sequencing input was peripheral blood. These receptor sequences come from a woman aged 55-70 years with COVID-19, enrolled during active disease. CDR3s include the opening cysteine and the closing phenylalanine or tryptophan. The order of the fields is J gene, D gene, V gene, clone size, CDR3 protein, CDR3 DNA. The D gene is left open where the match is weak. Clone size, where shown, is once, few, many, or a class for clones that have expanded.

TRBJ1-1,.,TRBV12-3/TRBV12-4,.,CASSGRSTEAFF,TGTGCCAGCAGCGGAAGGAGCACTGAAGCTTTCTTT
TRBJ2-7,TRBD1,TRBV19,.,CASSAPRQGSYEQYF,TGTGCCAGTAGTGCACCCAGACAGGGGTCCTACGAGCAGTACTTC
TRBJ2-7,.,TRBV2,.,CASKRSGGLSYEQYF,TGTGCCAGCAAGCGATCAGGGGGACTCTCCTACGAGCAGTACTTC
TRBJ1-4,TRBD1,TRBV7-6,few,CASSINRGRNEKLFF,TGTGCCAGCAGCATTAACAGGGGGCGGAATGAAAAACTGTTTTTT
TRBJ2-2,.,TRBV14,.,CASSQRQGANTGELFF,TGTGCCAGCAGCCAACGGCAGGGTGCGAACACCGGGGAGCTGTTTTTT
TRBJ2-1,.,TRBV6-5,few,CASSNGAGRYNEQFF,TGTGCCAGCAGTAACGGGGCGGGGAGGTACAATGAGCAGTTCTTC
TRBJ1-2,.,TRBV14,.,CASRQDGRSGYTF,TGTGCCAGCAGGCAAGATGGTAGGAGCGGCTACACCTTC
TRBJ2-2,TRBD1,TRBV12-5,.,CASGPQQGFGGELFF,TGTGCTAGTGGTCCCCAACAGGGGTTTGGCGGGGAGCTGTTTTTT
TRBJ1-2,.,TRBV12-5,once,CASGLVRGSLLYGYTF,TGTGCTAGTGGTTTGGTACGGGGGTCCTTACTCTATGGCTACACCTTC
TRBJ1-6,.,TRBV6-5,once,CASSSAVATNSPLHF,TGTGCCAGCAGTTCCGCGGTCGCGACGAATTCACCCCTCCACTTT
TRBJ1-2,.,TRBV5-1,.,CASSYDGTNYGYTF,TGCGCCAGCAGCTACGACGGGACAAACTATGGCTACACCTTC
TRBJ1-5,.,TRBV5-8,.,CASSPGIFKNQPQHF,TGTGCCAGCAGCCCCGGGATTTTTAAGAATCAGCCCCAGCATTTT
TRBJ2-2,.,TRBV25-1,.,CASRTLLGGELFF,TGTGCCAGCAGGACTCTGTTGGGCGGGGAGCTGTTTTTT
TRBJ2-2,.,TRBV5-1,.,CASSFQGGYTGELFF,TGCGCCAGCAGCTTCCAGGGAGGCTACACCGGGGAGCTGTTTTTT
TRBJ1-2,.,TRBV2,.,CASAEGGYGYTF,TGTGCCAGCGCGGAGGGCGGCTATGGCTACACCTTC
TRBJ1-1,TRBD1,TRBV4-1,.,CASSLGQGRGEAFF,TGCGCCAGCAGCCTTGGACAGGGAAGGGGCGAAGCTTTCTTT
TRBJ2-1,.,TRBV27,.,CASSFSGSSYNEQFF,TGTGCCAGCAGTTTTTCCGGGAGCTCCTACAATGAGCAGTTCTTC
TRBJ2-1,.,TRBV6-6,.,CASTRVYPSYNEQFF,TGTGCCAGCACGCGGGTATATCCCTCCTACAATGAGCAGTTCTTC